Included here is one TCR beta chain sequence, with context. This entry belongs to a study of blood T cells in healthy people across ages. Primers used in a second PCR of about 6 to 11 cycles were a sample-barcoded 5' primer and a J-beta primer mix. TCRdb used MiXCR to reprocess the 5' RACE reads, holding one entry per CDR3 protein. The profile covers about 1.8 million distinct CDR3 sequences, with around half appearing a single time and 2.1% taken by the ten largest. The J segment lost 2 bases and the V segment lost 6 bases, leaving 8 bases of the junction unmatched. The length of the CDR3 is 18 residues.

The sequenced material came from blood. The rearrangement links TRBV12-3 or TRBV12-4 to TRBJ2-4, with 15 bases fitting TRBD2. This clonotype was obtained from a woman in her thirties or forties in good health. The CDR3 sequence: CASSPGLAGGTSKNIQYF. Written as DNA, the CDR3 is TGTGCCAGCAGCCCTGGACTAGCGGGGGGGACGTCCAAAAACATTCAGTACTTC.